These 22 T cell receptor beta chains were sequenced from one sample in a study of blood T cell repertoires in COVID-19. Assay: immunoSEQ multiplex PCR; the TCRdb copy retains only in-frame clones and omits some. Among under 400,000 clones listed, nearly 90% were seen once. Material for sequencing was peripheral blood. The receptors shown here come from a man younger than 35 with active or convalescent COVID-19.

The chain couples TRBV4-1 to TRBJ1-4; D perhaps matches TRBD1 (5 bases). Trimming cost V 7 bases and J 8 bases, with 14 bases left between them. The germline gives CDR1 MGHRA, CDR2 YSYEKL. The CDR3 is 13 residues long. The CDR3 reads CASIVRVEEKLFF. Here the CDR3 DNA reads TGCGCCAGCATAGTCAGGGTAGAAGAAAAACTGTTTTTT.

The rearrangement uses TRBV6-5 and TRBJ1-3; D uncertain. The length of the CDR3 is 14 residues. Germline assignment: CDR1 MNHEY and CDR2 SVGAGI. V was cut by 0 bases and J by 6 bases, with 9 bases left in between. Here the CDR3 DNA reads TGTGCCAGCAGTTACTCAAGGGAGAAAAACACCATATATTTT. This gives the protein CASSYSREKNTIYF.

This sequence joins TRBV9 and TRBJ2-3; TRBD2 matches 8 bases. CDR1 is SGDLS, CDR2 YYNGEE, per germline. V lost 4 bases and J lost 1; bases outside the gene matches: 2. This CDR3 contains 14 residues. In DNA form, the CDR3 reads TGTGCCAGCAGCCAACTAGCGGGCACAGATACGCAGTATTTT. This sequence encodes CASSQLAGTDTQYF.

This sequence joins TRBV7-3 and TRBJ2-1, with 8 bases matching TRBD2. Germline CDR1 and CDR2: SGHTA and FQGTGA. The length of the CDR3 is 15 residues. V gave up 1 base and J gave up 4 bases; unmatched junction bases: 3. CDR3 bases: TGTGCCAGCAGCTTAAGTTCTAGCGGGTACAATGAGCAGTTCTTC. Translation gives CASSLSSSGYNEQFF.

The rearrangement uses TRBV7-9 and TRBJ1-4; a possible D gene is TRBD1 (6 bases). This CDR3 comprises 13 residues. Germline V CDR1 and CDR2: SEHNR, FQNEAQ (reference sequence). The V and J ends lost 10 bases and 3 bases respectively, with 12 bases between them. The chain's CDR3 is CATSGDANEKLFF. The CDR3 nucleotides read TGTGCCACTTCAGGGGACGCTAATGAAAAACTGTTTTTT.

There are a few counts of this clone. The gene calls are TRBV27 and TRBJ2-7, with TRBD1 matching over 9 bases. With 5 bases clipped from V and 0 bases from J, the junction kept 8 bases outside the gene matches. This CDR3 is 16 amino acids long. Per the germline V gene, CDR1 is MNHEY and CDR2 is SMNVEV (reference sequence). The CDR3 region has the DNA TGTGCCAGCAGTCCCGGGACAGGGCAAAACTCCTACGAGCAGTACTTC. Translation gives CASSPGTGQNSYEQYF.

J is TRBJ2-2 and V is TRBV24-1, with 9 nucleotides matching TRBD1. Germline loops: CDR1 KGHDR, CDR2 SFDVKD. The CDR3 totals 14 residues. The ends lost 10 bases at V and 8 bases at J; junction bases unmatched: 10. CDR3: CATNRDRELGELFF. The DNA of the CDR3 is TGTGCCACAAACCGGGACAGGGAGTTGGGGGAGCTGTTTTTT.

This clone has only one observation. This sequence joins TRBV5-1 and TRBJ2-7, with TRBD2 matching over 11 bases. Looked up from germline, CDR1 is SGHRS and CDR2 is YFSETQ. Unmatched junction bases numbered 10, after V lost 9 bases and J lost 2 bases. The length of the CDR3 is 15 residues. This CDR3 is CATKSGTSGAYEQYF. DNA for the CDR3: TGCGCCACCAAATCGGGGACTAGCGGAGCCTACGAGCAGTACTTC.

The chain links TRBV4-1 to TRBJ2-3; 10 bases match TRBD1. Germline CDR1 reads MGHRA; CDR2 reads YSYEKL. The length of the CDR3 is 16 residues. The V gene end was trimmed by 2 bases and the J gene end by 2 bases; junction bases not matched to a gene: 4. The CDR3 region is CASSQRDRGFTDTQYF. The CDR3 DNA follows: TGCGCCAGCAGCCAACGGGACAGGGGATTCACAGATACGCAGTATTTT.

This clone was counted once. This rearrangement joins TRBV27 to TRBJ2-3, with TRBD2 identical over 10 bases. Germline V gene lookup returns CDR1 MNHEY and CDR2 SMNVEV (reference sequence). The CDR3 covers 18 residues. The junction had 8 bases not matched to a gene; V was cut back by 0 bases and J by 2 bases. Here the CDR3 DNA reads TGTGCCAGCAGTTTATCCCCGATAGCGGGAGGAATCACAGATACGCAGTATTTT. Translated: CASSLSPIAGGITDTQYF.

This chain uses TRBV27 with TRBJ2-7; the match to TRBD2 covers 8 bases. The CDR3 loop spans 16 amino acids. The V and J ends lost 6 bases and 2 bases, in that order; junction bases with no gene match: 12. CDR1 is MNHEY and CDR2 is SMNVEV in the germline V gene (reference sequence). The CDR3 sequence: CASSPHIGGGPYEQYF. CDR3 sequence (DNA): TGTGCCAGCAGCCCCCATATCGGGGGGGGGCCCTACGAGCAGTACTTC.

The V and J genes are TRBV7-9 and TRBJ1-6; tentative D call: TRBD1 (6 bases). Germline-derived CDR1 and CDR2 are SEHNR and FQNEAQ (reference sequence). The CDR3 runs 14 residues. Between the trimmed V and J ends, which lost 8 bases and 5 bases, there was a span of 13 bases. CDR3 sequence: CASLRDTNNSPLHF. The CDR3 nucleotides are TGTGCCAGCCTCCGGGACACAAATAATTCACCCCTCCACTTT.

V and J are TRBV4-2 and TRBJ1-4; D perhaps matches TRBD1 (5 bases). Trimming removed 4 bases at V and 5 bases at J, with 14 bases between. Germline CDR1 reads LGHNA; CDR2 reads YNFKEQ. The CDR3 has 15 amino acids. DNA of the CDR3: TGTGCCAGCAGCCTCTCGACAGTATTGAATGAAAAACTGTTTTTT. Its protein product is CASSLSTVLNEKLFF.

V gene TRBV6-5 combines with J gene TRBJ1-6, with D possibly TRBD1 on 5 matching bases. Germline V gene data show CDR1 as MNHEY and CDR2 as SVGAGI. Trimming stripped 6 bases from V and 10 bases from J, with 10 bases between. The CDR3 is 12 residues long. CDR3 in amino acids: CASRNTGSPLHF. The CDR3, as DNA: TGTGCCAGCAGGAATACAGGATCACCCCTCCACTTT.

J is TRBJ2-3 and V is TRBV19, with a tentative D call TRBD2 (6 bases). The CDR3 is made up of 12 amino acids. Per germline, CDR1 LNHDA and CDR2 SQIVND (reference sequence). V lost 6 bases and J lost 6, with 10 bases in between. The CDR3 here is CASRTSADTQYF. CDR3 sequence (DNA): TGTGCCAGTAGGACTAGTGCGGATACGCAGTATTTT.

CDR3 DNA: TGTGCCAGCTCATTTCCCGGGACAGAGAATGGCTACACCTTC. Translating it yields CASSFPGTENGYTF. V and J are TRBV18 and TRBJ1-2; 7 nucleotides align to TRBD1. CDR3 length equals 14 residues. Trimming removed 5 bases from V and 6 bases from J; junction bases left unmatched: 9. CDR1 is KGHSH and CDR2 is LQKENI in the germline V gene.

The gene calls are TRBV7-9 and TRBJ1-6, with 7 bases matching TRBD1. The CDR3 totals 16 residues. Germline lookup yields CDR1 SEHNR and CDR2 FQNEAQ (reference sequence). V lost 5 bases and J lost 7; bases outside the gene matches: 11. CDR3 coding DNA: TGTGCCAGCAGCCCCGCCGAGGGGGACAGCAATTCACCCCTCCACTTT. It translates to CASSPAEGDSNSPLHF.

The chain uses TRBV2 and TRBJ1-4, with 9 bases matching TRBD1. From germline, CDR1 is SNHLY and CDR2 FYNNEI. The CDR3 contains 13 residues. Trimming removed 8 bases from V and 8 bases from J; junction bases left unmatched: 6. CDR3: CASAGQGYEKLFF. Written as DNA, the CDR3 is TGTGCCAGCGCGGGACAGGGATACGAAAAACTGTTTTTT.

The chain links TRBV19 to TRBJ1-2; TRBD1 is a possible D gene (5 bases). Germline lookup yields CDR1 LNHDA and CDR2 SQIVND (reference sequence). V was pared by 10 bases and J by 7 bases, with 19 bases between. The CDR3 length is 13 residues. In nucleotides, the CDR3 is TGTGCCACCGCCTGGGGGGAGAGTAGTGGCTACACCTTC. Amino acid sequence: CATAWGESSGYTF.

Note on this clone: Other DNA sequences in the sample encode the same CDR3. This chain links TRBV2 with TRBJ2-7; TRBD2 aligns across 11 bases. The germline gives CDR1 SNHLY, CDR2 FYNNEI. The CDR3 runs 15 residues. The ends lost 1 base at V and 4 bases at J; junction bases unmatched: 3. This CDR3 reads CASSEVAGGSYEQYF. The CDR3 nucleotides read TGTGCCAGCAGTGAAGTAGCGGGGGGGAGTTACGAGCAGTACTTC.

The sample holds a few counts of this clone. The rearrangement uses TRBV6-6 and TRBJ2-5; unclear D gene. In germline, CDR1 is MNHNY, CDR2 SVGAGI (reference sequence). V gave up 2 bases and J gave up 4 bases, with 14 bases separating them. This CDR3 comprises 15 residues. This chain's CDR3 is CASSYPEDNRETQYF. CDR3 nucleotides: TGTGCCAGCAGTTACCCCGAAGATAATAGAGAGACCCAGTACTTC.

This clone was counted a single time. At one end the junction does not follow the germline gene, possibly because of a read error. The chain employs TRBV4-3 and TRBJ2-6, with a possible D match to TRBD1 (5 bases). The V gene's germline CDR1 is LGHNA and CDR2 YSLEER. The CDR3 is made up of 15 amino acids. CDR3 in amino acids: CASSPYSSGANVLTF. CDR3 nucleotide sequence: TGCGCCAGCAGCCCTTACAGCTCTGGGGCCAACGTGCTGACTTTC.